The rows below give T cell receptor beta chains drawn from one sample of a study of T cells in Graves' hyperthyroidism and ophthalmopathy. In TCRdb, the multiplex PCR reads were re-called with MiXCR into one record per CDR3 protein. Of over 350,000 distinct CDR3 sequences listed, approximately 17% are singletons. Sequencing used blood. The source of these receptors is a man aged 18-30 years with Graves' ophthalmopathy. Both conserved end residues are part of each CDR3. Fields, in order: J gene, clone size, D gene, V gene, CDR3 DNA, CDR3 protein. The D gene is left open where the match is weak. Clone size is shown for a subset of rows, as once, few, many or a class of expanded clone.

j_gene: TRBJ2-7
abundance: NA
d_gene: NA
v_gene: TRBV12-3/TRBV12-4
CDR3nt: TGTGCCAGCAGTTTGATGGGGCCGGAGCAGTACTTC
CDR3aa: CASSLMGPEQYF

j_gene: TRBJ1-2
abundance: few
d_gene: NA
v_gene: TRBV10-3
CDR3nt: TGTGCCATCAGTGGGGAGACCGGCTATGGCTACACCTTC
CDR3aa: CAISGETGYGYTF

j_gene: TRBJ2-2
abundance: few
d_gene: NA
v_gene: TRBV3-1
CDR3nt: TGTGCCAGCAGCCCCCCAGGGATGAACACCGGGGAGCTGTTTTTT
CDR3aa: CASSPPGMNTGELFF

j_gene: TRBJ2-1
abundance: many
d_gene: TRBD2
v_gene: TRBV29-1
CDR3nt: TGCAGTGCGGGGCTAGCGGGGGCTGAGCAGTTCTTC
CDR3aa: CSAGLAGAEQFF

j_gene: TRBJ2-2
abundance: NA
d_gene: TRBD2
v_gene: TRBV5-1
CDR3nt: TGCGCCAGCAGCGTCGGACTAGCAGGCACCGGGGAGCTGTTTTTT
CDR3aa: CASSVGLAGTGELFF

j_gene: TRBJ1-6
abundance: many
d_gene: NA
v_gene: TRBV3-1
CDR3nt: TGTGCCAGCAGGCCCCGGGCAGCAAATTCACCCCTCCACTTT
CDR3aa: CASRPRAANSPLHF

j_gene: TRBJ2-7
abundance: NA
d_gene: TRBD1
v_gene: TRBV27
CDR3nt: TGTGCCAGCAGTTTAGGGACAGTTGGATCTTACTACGAGCAGTACTTC
CDR3aa: CASSLGTVGSYYEQYF

j_gene: TRBJ2-1
abundance: few
d_gene: TRBD2
v_gene: TRBV12-5
CDR3nt: TGTGCTAGTGGTTTGGGGGGGGGCAATGAGCAGTTCTTC
CDR3aa: CASGLGGGNEQFF

j_gene: TRBJ1-5
abundance: many
d_gene: NA
v_gene: TRBV16
CDR3nt: TGTGCCAGCATGCTAGGAGGGATTCAGCCCCAGCATTTT
CDR3aa: CASMLGGIQPQHF

j_gene: TRBJ2-3
abundance: NA
d_gene: NA
v_gene: TRBV4-3
CDR3nt: TGCGCCAGCAGCCACCCCAGGGGCACAGATACGCAGTATTTT
CDR3aa: CASSHPRGTDTQYF